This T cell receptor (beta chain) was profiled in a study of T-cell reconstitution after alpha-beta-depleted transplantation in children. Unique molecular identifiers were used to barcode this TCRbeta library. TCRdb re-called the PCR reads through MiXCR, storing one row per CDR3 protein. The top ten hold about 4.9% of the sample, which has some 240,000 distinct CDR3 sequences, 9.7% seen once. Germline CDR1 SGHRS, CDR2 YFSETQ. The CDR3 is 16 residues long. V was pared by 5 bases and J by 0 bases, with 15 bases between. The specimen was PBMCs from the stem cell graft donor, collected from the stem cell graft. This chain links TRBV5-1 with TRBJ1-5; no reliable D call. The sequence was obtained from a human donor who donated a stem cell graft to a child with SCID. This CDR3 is CASRKGGADSNQPQHF. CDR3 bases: TGCGCCAGCAGGAAGGGCGGCGCAGATAGCAATCAGCCCCAGCATTTT.